These 17 T cell receptor beta chains originate from one sample sequenced in a study of blood T cell repertoires in COVID-19 (TCRdb year 2020). Libraries were made using the immunoSEQ multiplex PCR assay. Here the immuneACCESS table is served through TCRdb, limited to in-frame sequences with V and J called. Missing clones are a known gap in these copies; in checked studies unresolved V genes cover under half, and the rest lacks a known reason. The sample data list about 190,000 clones, and 70% to 85% of these were observed just once. The ten biggest clones cover roughly 12% of the sample. The sample consisted of peripheral blood. The receptors were sampled from a woman between 45 and 65 years old with acute or convalescent COVID-19.

The chain is built from TRBV24-1 and TRBJ2-4, with a weak D call TRBD1 (6 bases). CDR3 length equals 15 residues. Trimming left V 2 bases short and J 1 base short, with 8 bases between. Looked up from germline, CDR1 is KGHDR and CDR2 is SFDVKD. CDR3 protein: CATSDSGQAKNIQYF. The CDR3 DNA reads as TGTGCCACCAGTGATTCAGGACAGGCCAAAAACATTCAGTACTTC.

This chain uses TRBV7-8 with TRBJ1-1; D is uncertain. The CDR3 has 14 amino acids. V was cut by 5 bases and J by 1 base, with 11 bases left in between. Per germline, CDR1 SGHVS and CDR2 FQNEAQ. This CDR3 reads CASSRGRGNTEAFF. The DNA for the CDR3 is TGTGCCAGCAGCCGCGGACGGGGGAACACTGAAGCTTTCTTT.

This clone appeared once. This chain uses TRBV29-1 with TRBJ2-5; possible D gene TRBD1, 6 bases. V dropped 5 bases and J dropped 4 bases, with 14 bases sitting between them. CDR1 is SQVTM and CDR2 is ANQGSEA in the germline V gene. The CDR3 runs to 13 residues. CDR3 amino acids: CSVRQGSGETQYF. CDR3 DNA sequence: TGCAGCGTTCGTCAGGGGTCAGGAGAGACCCAGTACTTC.

The rearrangement joins TRBV6-5 to TRBJ1-4; TRBD1 is a possible D gene (6 bases). CDR1 and CDR2 from the germline V gene are MNHEY and SVGAGI. The ends were cut back, 2 bases at V and 0 bases at J, with 10 bases in the middle. This CDR3 region has 16 residues. CDR3: CASSYGRGTTNEKLFF. CDR3 DNA sequence: TGTGCCAGCAGTTACGGCAGGGGAACAACTAATGAAAAACTGTTTTTT.

The gene calls are TRBV10-3 and TRBJ1-3; 7 bases are shared with TRBD1. V shed 3 bases, J shed 0 bases, and the junction held 5 bases outside the gene matches. This CDR3 comprises 16 residues. Germline V gene lookup returns CDR1 ENHRY and CDR2 SYGVKD. The CDR3 region is CAISDPGQTSGNTIYF. DNA for the CDR3: TGTGCCATCAGTGACCCGGGACAGACCTCTGGAAACACCATATATTTT.

This clone was observed a handful of times. J is TRBJ2-1 and V is TRBV6-5; D is possibly TRBD1 (6 bases). From germline, CDR1 is MNHEY and CDR2 SVGAGI. V shed 8 bases and J shed 3 bases, with 17 bases lying between them. This CDR3 is 15 amino acids long. CDR3 residues: CASRKQGGGYNEQFF. The DNA of the CDR3 is TGTGCCAGCCGGAAACAGGGTGGAGGCTACAATGAGCAGTTCTTC.

Only one count was recorded for this clone. The same CDR3 also results from other DNA sequences found in this sample. The chain couples TRBV6-5 to TRBJ2-2; possibly TRBD1 for D (7 bases). V was pared by 0 bases and J by 5 bases, with 13 bases between. The CDR3 length is 16 residues. CDR1 MNHEY and CDR2 SVGAGI come from the germline V gene. CDR3 amino acids: CASSYSRQGGTGELFF. The CDR3 nucleotides are TGTGCCAGCAGTTACTCAAGACAGGGAGGAACCGGGGAGCTGTTTTTT.

This rearrangement joins TRBV5-5 to TRBJ2-7; TRBD2 matches 9 bases. With 4 bases clipped from V and 3 bases from J, the junction kept 11 bases outside the gene matches. The germline V gene encodes CDR1 SGHKS and CDR2 YYEKEE (reference sequence). This CDR3 has 16 amino acids. The CDR3 region has the DNA TGTGCCAGCAGCAGGGCTCTAGCGGGGCTGTTCTACGAGCAGTACTTC. It specifies CASSRALAGLFYEQYF. The full variable domain, its missing parts supplied by reference TRBV5-5 and TRBJ2-7, is DAGVTQSPTHLIKTRGQQVTLRCSPISGHKSVSWYQQVLGQGPQFIFQYYEKEERGRGNFPDRFSARQFPNYSSELNVNALLLGDSALYLCASSRALAGLFYEQYFGPGTRLTVT.

This clone was seen a handful of times. The chain recombines TRBV5-1 with TRBJ1-1; D is perhaps TRBD1 (5 bases). CDR1 is SGHRS, CDR2 YFSETQ, per germline. With 0 bases removed from V and 4 bases from J, the gap between germline ends came to 19 bases. CDR3 length: 17 amino acids. The CDR3, as DNA: TGCGCCAGCAGCTTGGGTCAGGGACTTCGAGGAGCCACTGAAGCTTTCTTT. Translation gives CASSLGQGLRGATEAFF. Together with reference TRBV5-1 and TRBJ1-1, the CDR3 gives the full variable domain: KAGVTQTPRYLIKTRGQQVTLSCSPISGHRSVSWYQQTPGQGLQFLFEYFSETQRNKGNFPGRFSGRQFSNSRSEMNVSTLELGDSALYLCASSLGQGLRGATEAFFGQGTRLTVV.

The gene calls are TRBV23-1 and TRBJ1-6; D is possibly TRBD1 (5 bases). TRBV23-1 is recorded as an ORF, its role being uncertain. The CDR3 consists of 17 residues. V was pared by 1 base and J by 5 bases, with 15 bases between. This CDR3 is CASSQFRGHLDNSPLHF. The CDR3, as DNA: TGCGCCAGCAGTCAATTCCGCGGACACCTCGATAATTCACCCCTCCACTTT.

The chain joins TRBV3-1 (or the pseudogene TRBV3-2) to TRBJ1-6, with 10 positions matching TRBD1. Germline V lookup: CDR1 LGHDT, CDR2 YNNKEL (reference sequence). J lost 7 bases, V lost 4 bases, and 10 bases had no gene match. The CDR3 spans 17 residues. The CDR3 loop is CASSPGTGVFGNSPLHF. The CDR3 DNA is TGTGCCAGCAGCCCTGGGACAGGGGTCTTTGGAAATTCACCCCTCCACTTT.

The CDR3 nucleotides are TGCGCCAGCAGCCAAGAGTGGAGGGGCCGTCAAGAGACCCAGTACTTC. Protein sequence: CASSQEWRGRQETQYF. The chain carries TRBV4-3 and TRBJ2-5, with D tentatively TRBD2 (6 bases). The CDR3 covers 16 residues. Trimming cost V 0 bases and J 2 bases, with 13 bases left between them. Looked up from germline, CDR1 is LGHNA and CDR2 is YSLEER.

The chain couples TRBV12-3 or TRBV12-4 to TRBJ2-7; D remains unclear. V lost 3 bases and J lost 2, with 8 bases in between. The CDR3 length is 13 residues. The CDR3 coding sequence is TGTGCCAGCAGTTTTTCGAGGACCTACGAGCAGTACTTC. It specifies CASSFSRTYEQYF.

The rearrangement uses TRBV18 and TRBJ1-1; 7 nucleotides agree with TRBD1. The germline V gene has CDR1 KGHSH and CDR2 LQKENI. The V segment lost 3 bases and the J segment 1 base; nucleotides outside the gene matches: 8. The CDR3 sequence is 16 residues long. As DNA, the CDR3 is TGTGCCAGCTCACCTATGGGCGGACAGGAGAACACTGAAGCTTTCTTT. It encodes CASSPMGGQENTEAFF.

This clone was seen only once. This sequence joins TRBV3-1 (or the pseudogene TRBV3-2) and TRBJ1-2; 9 positions match TRBD1. CDR3 length: 15 residues. With V trimmed by 3 bases and J by 5 bases, 7 bases remained unmatched. Germline V gene sequence: CDR1 LGHDT, CDR2 YNNKEL (reference sequence). DNA of the CDR3: TGTGCCAGCAGCCACCGGACAGGGGTCGGGTATGGCTACACCTTC. This encodes CASSHRTGVGYGYTF.

The J gene is TRBJ2-1, the V gene TRBV11-2, with 11 bases that match TRBD2. After removal of 6 bases from V and 7 bases from J, the junction contained 8 bases not matched to a gene. CDR1 SGHAT and CDR2 FQNNGV come from the germline V gene. CDR3 length: 15 amino acids. CDR3 sequence: CASRIAGGPLNEQFF. The CDR3 DNA follows: TGTGCCAGCAGAATAGCGGGGGGGCCACTGAATGAGCAGTTCTTC.

V gene TRBV2 combines with J gene TRBJ1-5; the match to TRBD1 covers 8 bases. Germline trimming cut 8 bases from V and 0 bases from J; bases unmatched to any gene: 12. Germline loops: CDR1 SNHLY, CDR2 FYNNEI. The CDR3 runs 17 residues. The CDR3 sequence is CASRRQGSGYSNQPQHF. The CDR3 DNA is TGTGCCAGCCGACGACAGGGGTCGGGGTATAGCAATCAGCCCCAGCATTTT. The entire variable domain, with the rest obtained from reference TRBV2 and TRBJ1-5, is as follows: EPEVTQTPSHQVTQMGQEVILRCVPISNHLYFYWYRQILGQKVEFLVSFYNNEISEKSEIFDDQFSVERPDGSNFTLKIRSTKLEDSAMYFCASRRQGSGYSNQPQHFGDGTRLSIL.